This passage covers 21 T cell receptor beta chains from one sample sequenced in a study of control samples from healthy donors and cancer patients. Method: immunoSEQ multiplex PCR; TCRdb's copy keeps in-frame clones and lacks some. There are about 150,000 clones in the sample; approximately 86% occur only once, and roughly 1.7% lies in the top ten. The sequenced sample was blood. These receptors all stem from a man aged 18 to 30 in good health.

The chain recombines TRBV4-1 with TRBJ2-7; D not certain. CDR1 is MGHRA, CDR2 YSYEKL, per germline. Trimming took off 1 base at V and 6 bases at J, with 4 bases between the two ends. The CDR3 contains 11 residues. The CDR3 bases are TGCGCCAGCAGCCAAGCGGGCGAGCAGTACTTC. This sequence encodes CASSQAGEQYF.

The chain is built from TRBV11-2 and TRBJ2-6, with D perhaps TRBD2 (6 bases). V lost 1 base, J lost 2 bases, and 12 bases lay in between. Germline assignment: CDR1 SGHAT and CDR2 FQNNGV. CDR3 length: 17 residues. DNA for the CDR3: TGTGCCAGCAGCTTAGTATCAGGGAGGACTGGGGCCAACGTCCTGACTTTC. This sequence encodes CASSLVSGRTGANVLTF.

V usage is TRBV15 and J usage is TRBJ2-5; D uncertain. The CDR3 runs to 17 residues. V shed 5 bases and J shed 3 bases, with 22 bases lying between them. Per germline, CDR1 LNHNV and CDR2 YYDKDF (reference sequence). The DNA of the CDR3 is TGTGCCACCAGCCCTTCGTCGACGGCAGAGAAAAAAGAGACCCAGTACTTC. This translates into CATSPSSTAEKKETQYF.

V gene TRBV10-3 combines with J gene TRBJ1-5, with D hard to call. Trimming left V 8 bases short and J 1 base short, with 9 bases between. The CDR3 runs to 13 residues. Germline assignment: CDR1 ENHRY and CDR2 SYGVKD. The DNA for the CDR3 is TGTGCCATCGCGAAGGAGAGCAATCAGCCCCAGCATTTT. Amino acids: CAIAKESNQPQHF.

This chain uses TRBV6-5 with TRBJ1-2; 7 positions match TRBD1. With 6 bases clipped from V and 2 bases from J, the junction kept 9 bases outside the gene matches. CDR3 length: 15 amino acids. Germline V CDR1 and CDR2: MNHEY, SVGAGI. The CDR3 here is CASRKSRQGNYGYTF. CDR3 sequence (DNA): TGTGCCAGCAGGAAATCCCGACAGGGAAACTATGGCTACACCTTC.

CDR3 protein: CACLPLDRSEKLFF. As DNA, the CDR3 is TGTGCCTGTTTACCCCTAGACAGGAGTGAAAAACTGTTTTTT. This chain links TRBV30 with TRBJ1-4; perhaps TRBD1 as D (6 bases). The CDR3 totals 14 residues. Germline V gene sequence: CDR1 GTSNPN, CDR2 SVGIG (reference sequence). Trimming pared 6 bases from V and 7 bases from J, leaving 18 bases between.

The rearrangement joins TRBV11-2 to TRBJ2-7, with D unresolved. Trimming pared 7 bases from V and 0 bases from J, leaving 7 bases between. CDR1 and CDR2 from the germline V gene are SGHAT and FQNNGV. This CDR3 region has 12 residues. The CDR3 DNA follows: TGTGCCAGCACCGGTAACTCCTACGAGCAGTACTTC. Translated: CASTGNSYEQYF.

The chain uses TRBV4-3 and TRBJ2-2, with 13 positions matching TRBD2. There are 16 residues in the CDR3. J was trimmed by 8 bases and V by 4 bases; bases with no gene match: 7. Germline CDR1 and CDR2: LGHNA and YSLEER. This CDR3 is CASSLLAGGSDGELFF. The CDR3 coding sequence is TGCGCCAGCAGCCTACTAGCGGGGGGGTCCGATGGGGAGCTGTTTTTT.

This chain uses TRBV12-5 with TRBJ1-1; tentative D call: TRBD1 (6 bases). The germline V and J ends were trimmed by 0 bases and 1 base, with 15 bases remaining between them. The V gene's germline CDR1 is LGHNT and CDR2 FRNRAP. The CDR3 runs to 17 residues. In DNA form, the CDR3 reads TGTGCTAGTGGTTTGGTTAAGGGGGGCTTATCGAACACTGAAGCTTTCTTT. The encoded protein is CASGLVKGGLSNTEAFF.

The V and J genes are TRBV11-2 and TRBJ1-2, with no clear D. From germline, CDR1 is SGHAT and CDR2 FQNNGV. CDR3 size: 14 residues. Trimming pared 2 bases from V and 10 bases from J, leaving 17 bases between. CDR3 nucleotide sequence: TGTGCCAGCAGCTTAAACTGGGGAAGTCTGGACTACACCTTC. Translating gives CASSLNWGSLDYTF.

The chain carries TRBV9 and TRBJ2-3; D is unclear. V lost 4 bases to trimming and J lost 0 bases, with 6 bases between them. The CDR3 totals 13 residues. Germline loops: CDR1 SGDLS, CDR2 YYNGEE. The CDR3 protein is CASSPTSTDTQYF. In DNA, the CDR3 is TGTGCCAGCAGCCCGACTAGCACAGATACGCAGTATTTT.

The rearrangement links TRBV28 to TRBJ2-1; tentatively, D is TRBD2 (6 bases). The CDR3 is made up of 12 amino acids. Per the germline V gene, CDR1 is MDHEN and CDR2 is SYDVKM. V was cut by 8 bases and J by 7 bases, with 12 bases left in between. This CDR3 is CASRWGENEQFF. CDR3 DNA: TGTGCCAGCCGGTGGGGGGAGAATGAGCAGTTCTTC.

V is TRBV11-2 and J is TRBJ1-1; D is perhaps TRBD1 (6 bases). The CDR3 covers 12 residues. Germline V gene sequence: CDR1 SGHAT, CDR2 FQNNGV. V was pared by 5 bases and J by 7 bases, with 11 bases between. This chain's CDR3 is CASSPRTDEAFF. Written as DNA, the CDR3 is TGTGCCAGCAGCCCAAGGACAGATGAAGCTTTCTTT.

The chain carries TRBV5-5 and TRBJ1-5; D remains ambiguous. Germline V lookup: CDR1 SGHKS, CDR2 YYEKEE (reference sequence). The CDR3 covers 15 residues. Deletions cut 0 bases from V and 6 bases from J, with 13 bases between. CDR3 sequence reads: CASSLVAGSGQPQHF. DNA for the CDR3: TGTGCCAGCAGCTTGGTGGCCGGGAGCGGTCAGCCCCAGCATTTT.

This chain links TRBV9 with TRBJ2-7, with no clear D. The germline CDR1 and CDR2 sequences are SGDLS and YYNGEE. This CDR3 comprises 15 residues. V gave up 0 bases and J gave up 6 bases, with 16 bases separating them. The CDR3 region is CASSVATGPKAEQYF. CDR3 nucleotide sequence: TGTGCCAGCAGCGTAGCTACTGGGCCTAAGGCCGAGCAGTACTTC.

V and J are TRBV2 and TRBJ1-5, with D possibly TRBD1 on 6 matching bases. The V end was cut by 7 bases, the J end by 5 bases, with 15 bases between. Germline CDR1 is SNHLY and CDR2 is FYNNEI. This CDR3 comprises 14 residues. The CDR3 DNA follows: TGTGCCAGCACCCCTGGACAGTCGGATCAGCCCCAGCATTTT. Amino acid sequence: CASTPGQSDQPQHF.

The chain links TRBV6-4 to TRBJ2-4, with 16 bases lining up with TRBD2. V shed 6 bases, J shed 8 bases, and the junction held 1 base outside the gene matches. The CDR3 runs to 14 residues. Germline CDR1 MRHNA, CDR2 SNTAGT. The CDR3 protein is CASRGTSGGDIQYF. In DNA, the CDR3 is TGTGCCAGCAGGGGGACTAGCGGGGGGGACATTCAGTACTTC.

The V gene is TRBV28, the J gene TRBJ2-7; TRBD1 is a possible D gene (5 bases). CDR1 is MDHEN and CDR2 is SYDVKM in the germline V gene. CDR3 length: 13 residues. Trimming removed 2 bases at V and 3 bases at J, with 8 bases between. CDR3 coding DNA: TGTGCCAGCAGTTTACTTAGGGGCTACGAGCAGTACTTC. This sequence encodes CASSLLRGYEQYF.

CDR3 protein: CASSQEGGRASGELFF. The CDR3 DNA follows: TGCGCCAGCAGCCAAGAAGGTGGCAGGGCTTCCGGGGAGCTGTTTTTT. The J gene is TRBJ2-2, the V gene TRBV4-3; possibly TRBD1 for D (5 bases). The germline V gene has CDR1 LGHNA and CDR2 YSLEER. The germline V and J ends were trimmed by 0 bases and 6 bases, with 14 bases remaining between them. The CDR3 contains 16 residues.

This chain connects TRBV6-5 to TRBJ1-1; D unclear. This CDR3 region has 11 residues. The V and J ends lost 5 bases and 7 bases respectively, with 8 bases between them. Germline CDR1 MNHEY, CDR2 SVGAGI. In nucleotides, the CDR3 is TGTGCCAGCAGTACCGGAATTGAAGCTTTCTTT. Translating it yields CASSTGIEAFF.

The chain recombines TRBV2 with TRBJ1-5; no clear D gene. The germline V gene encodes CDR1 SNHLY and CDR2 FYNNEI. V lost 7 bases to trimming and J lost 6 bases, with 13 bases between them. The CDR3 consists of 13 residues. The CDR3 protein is CASTGFGGQPQHF. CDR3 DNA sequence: TGTGCCAGCACTGGGTTTGGCGGTCAGCCCCAGCATTTT.